The rows below give T cell receptor beta chains drawn from one sample of a study of blood T cell repertoires in COVID-19. Method: immunoSEQ multiplex PCR; TCRdb's copy keeps in-frame clones and lacks some. The table lists 90,000 to 110,000 clones, around 80% of them singletons. The specimen was peripheral blood. Receptors originate from a human donor in a cohort sampled during active or convalescent COVID-19. Each CDR3 is given with its conserved first and last residue. A D gene is named only where the DNA matches it firmly. Clone size is stated in some rows and not others, as once, few, many or a class when expanded.

d_call | j_call | clone_size | v_call | cdr3_aa | cdr3_nt
NA | TRBJ2-7 | NA | TRBV27 | CASSQRKLLDEQYF | TGTGCCAGCAGCCAGCGGAAGCTGTTGGACGAGCAGTACTTC
NA | TRBJ1-2 | NA | TRBV7-9 | CASSSIIGTPGGNYGYTF | TGTGCCAGCAGCTCAATAATCGGGACGCCTGGAGGGAACTATGGCTACACCTTC
NA | TRBJ2-1 | NA | TRBV5-1 | CASSEGRSSYNEQFF | TGCGCCAGCTCGGAGGGGCGAAGCTCCTACAATGAGCAGTTCTTC
TRBD2 | TRBJ2-2 | NA | TRBV11-2 | CASSLTSARGELFF | TGTGCCAGCAGCTTGACTAGCGCCCGCGGGGAGCTGTTTTTT
NA | TRBJ1-1 | few | TRBV29-1 | CSVGSRGGIAFF | TGCAGCGTTGGCTCTCGGGGGGGCATAGCTTTCTTT
TRBD1 | TRBJ1-5 | NA | TRBV2 | CASSETGGQPQHF | TGTGCCAGCAGTGAAACAGGGGGACAGCCCCAGCATTTT
NA | TRBJ2-2 | NA | TRBV9 | CASTDRSNTGELFF | TGTGCCAGCACGGACAGATCGAACACCGGGGAGCTGTTTTTT
NA | TRBJ2-7 | few | TRBV5-6 | CASSGLRETYEQYF | TGTGCCAGCAGCGGCCTTCGGGAGACCTACGAGCAGTACTTC
NA | TRBJ2-7 | NA | TRBV5-6 | CASSFETYGEQYF | TGTGCCAGCAGCTTCGAGACCTACGGGGAGCAGTACTTC
NA | TRBJ2-5 | NA | TRBV6-5 | CASSYSWARETQYF | TGTGCCAGCAGTTACTCGTGGGCCCGGGAGACCCAGTACTTC